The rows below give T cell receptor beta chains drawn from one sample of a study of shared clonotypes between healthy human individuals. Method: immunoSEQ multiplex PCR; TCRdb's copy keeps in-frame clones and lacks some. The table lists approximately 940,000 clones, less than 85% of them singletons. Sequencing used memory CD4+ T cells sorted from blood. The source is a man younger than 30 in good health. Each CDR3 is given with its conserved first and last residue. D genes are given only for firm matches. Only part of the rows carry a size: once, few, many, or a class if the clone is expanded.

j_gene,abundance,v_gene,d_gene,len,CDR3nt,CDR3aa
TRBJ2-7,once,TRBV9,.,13,TGTGCCAGCAACGGGGGACTTAAGAACGAGCAGTACTTC,CASNGGLKNEQYF
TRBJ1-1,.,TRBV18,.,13,TGTGCCAGCTCCGAAGGGATGAACACTGAAGCTTTCTTT,CASSEGMNTEAFF
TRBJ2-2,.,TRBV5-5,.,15,TGTGCCAGCAGCTCCGGGACCACGAACACCGGGGAGCTGTTTTTT,CASSSGTTNTGELFF
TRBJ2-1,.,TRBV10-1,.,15,TGCGCCAGCAGTGAGTCCCAGGGGAGAGGCGATGAGCAGTTCTTC,CASSESQGRGDEQFF
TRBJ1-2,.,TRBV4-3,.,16,TGCGCCAGCAGCCAAGGCGCATCAGGGGTCAGCTATGGCTACACCTTC,CASSQGASGVSYGYTF
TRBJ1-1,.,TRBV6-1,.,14,TGTGCCAGCAGTGAAGTAAGAGTGAACACTGAAGCTTTCTTT,CASSEVRVNTEAFF
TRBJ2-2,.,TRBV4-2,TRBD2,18,TGTGCCAGCAGCCTCGACCCACCGGGACTAGCGGGCGCTCGGGAGCTGTTTTTT,CASSLDPPGLAGARELFF
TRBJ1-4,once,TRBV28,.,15,TGTGCCAGCAGTGTCCCCCGGGATACTAATGAAAAACTGTTTTTT,CASSVPRDTNEKLFF
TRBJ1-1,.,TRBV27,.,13,TGTGCCAGCAGTTTCCAGGGAAACACTGAAGCTTTCTTT,CASSFQGNTEAFF
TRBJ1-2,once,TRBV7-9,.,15,TGTGCCAGCAGCCGCATAGGAGACCCTAACTATGGCTACACCTTC,CASSRIGDPNYGYTF
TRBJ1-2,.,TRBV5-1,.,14,TGCGCCAGCAGCTTGGGGGACGGGGACTATGGCTACACCTTC,CASSLGDGDYGYTF
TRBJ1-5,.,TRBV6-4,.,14,TGTGCCAGCAATTGTCGTCGGGAAAATCAGCCCCAGCATTTT,CASNCRRENQPQHF
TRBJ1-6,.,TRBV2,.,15,TGTGCCAGCAGTGAACAGGGGCCAAATAATTCACCCCTCCACTTT,CASSEQGPNNSPLHF
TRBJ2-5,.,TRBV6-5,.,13,TGTGCCAGCACAGGGGCGCGGGATGAGACCCAGTACTTC,CASTGARDETQYF
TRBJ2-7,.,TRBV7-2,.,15,TGTGCCAGCAGAGAAACAGGAGCGCAGACCTACGAGCAGTACTTC,CASRETGAQTYEQYF
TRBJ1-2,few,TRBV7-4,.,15,TGTGCCAGCAGCCTAGCGGTGTTGGGACACTATGGCTACACCTTC,CASSLAVLGHYGYTF
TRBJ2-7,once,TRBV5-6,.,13,TGTGCCAGCAGCCAGGACAGAACCTACGAGCAGTACTTC,CASSQDRTYEQYF
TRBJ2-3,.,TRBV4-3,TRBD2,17,TGCGCCAGCAGCCAAGATCCCCTAGCGGGAGCGGTAGATACGCAGTATTTT,CASSQDPLAGAVDTQYF
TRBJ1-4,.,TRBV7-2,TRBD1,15,TGTGCCAGCAGCGTATCGGGACAGTTTAATGAAAAACTGTTTTTT,CASSVSGQFNEKLFF
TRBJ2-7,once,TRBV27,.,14,TGTGCCAGCAGTTTCGGGCAGGGCCCCTACGAGCAGTACTTC,CASSFGQGPYEQYF
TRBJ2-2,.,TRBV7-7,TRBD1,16,TGTGCTAGCAGCTACACTTCAGGGGGCGCTTCCGGGGAGCTGTTTTTT,CASSYTSGGASGELFF
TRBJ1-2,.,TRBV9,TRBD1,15,TGTGCCAGCAGCCGGACAGGGAACCCTCGCTATGGCTACACCTTC,CASSRTGNPRYGYTF
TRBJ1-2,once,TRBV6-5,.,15,TGTGCCAGCAGTTACTCGTATACGGTGGGCTATGGCTACACCTTC,CASSYSYTVGYGYTF
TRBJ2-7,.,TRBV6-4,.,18,TGTGCCAGCAGTGACTCAGATTCCCTGGGATTGACCTCCTACGAGCAGTACTTC,CASSDSDSLGLTSYEQYF
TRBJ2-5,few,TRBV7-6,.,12,TGTGCCAGCAGCTTTGAATGGGAGACCCAGTACTTC,CASSFEWETQYF
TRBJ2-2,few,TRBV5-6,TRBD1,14,TGTGCCAGCAGCCGGACAGGGAACACCGGGGAGCTGTTTTTT,CASSRTGNTGELFF